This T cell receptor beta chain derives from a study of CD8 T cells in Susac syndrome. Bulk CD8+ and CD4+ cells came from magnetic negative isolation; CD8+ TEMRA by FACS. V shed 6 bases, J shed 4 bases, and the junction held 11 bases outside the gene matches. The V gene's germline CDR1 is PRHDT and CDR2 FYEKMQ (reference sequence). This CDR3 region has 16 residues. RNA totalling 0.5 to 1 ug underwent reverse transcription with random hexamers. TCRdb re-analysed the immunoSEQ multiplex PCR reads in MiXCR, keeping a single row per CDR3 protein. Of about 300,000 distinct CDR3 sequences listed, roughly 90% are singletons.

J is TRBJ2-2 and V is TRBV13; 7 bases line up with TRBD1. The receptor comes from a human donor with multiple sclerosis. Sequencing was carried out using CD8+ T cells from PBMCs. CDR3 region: CASSDTGVRGTGELFF. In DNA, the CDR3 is TGTGCCAGCAGTGACACAGGGGTCCGTGGCACCGGGGAGCTGTTTTTT.